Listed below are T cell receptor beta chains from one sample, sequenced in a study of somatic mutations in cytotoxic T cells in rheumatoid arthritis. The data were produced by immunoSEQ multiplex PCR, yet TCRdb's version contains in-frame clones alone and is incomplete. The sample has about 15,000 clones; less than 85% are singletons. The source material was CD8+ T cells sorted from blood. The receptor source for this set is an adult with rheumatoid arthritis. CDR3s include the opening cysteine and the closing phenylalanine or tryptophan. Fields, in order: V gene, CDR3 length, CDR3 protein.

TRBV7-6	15	CASSFIVGEYNEQFF
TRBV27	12	CASSSDYNEQFF
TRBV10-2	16	CASSESYRGEADTQYF
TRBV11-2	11	CASTTNTEAFF
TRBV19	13	CASSPQGSTEAFF
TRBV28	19	CASSHVPGQPGFLNYGYTF
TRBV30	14	CAWSETGQQETQYF
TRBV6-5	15	CASSQGQGEIYGYTF
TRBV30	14	CAWSAWTSNYGYTF
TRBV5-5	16	CASSLAGGTQRHEQFF
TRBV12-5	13	CASGGTLFGGYTF